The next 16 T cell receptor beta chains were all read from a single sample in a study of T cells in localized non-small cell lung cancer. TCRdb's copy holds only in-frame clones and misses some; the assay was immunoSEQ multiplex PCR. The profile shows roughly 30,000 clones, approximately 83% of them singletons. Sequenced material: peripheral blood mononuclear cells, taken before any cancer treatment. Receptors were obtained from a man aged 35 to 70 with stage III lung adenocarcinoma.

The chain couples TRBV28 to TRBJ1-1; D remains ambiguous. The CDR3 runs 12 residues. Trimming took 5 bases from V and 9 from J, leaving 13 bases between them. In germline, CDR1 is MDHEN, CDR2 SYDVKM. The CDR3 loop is CASSVVIGQAFF. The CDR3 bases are TGTGCCAGCAGTGTAGTAATAGGGCAAGCTTTCTTT. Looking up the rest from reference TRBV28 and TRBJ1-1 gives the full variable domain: DVKVTQSSRYLVKRTGEKVFLECVQDMDHENMFWYRQDPGLGLRLIYFSYDVKMKEKGDIPEGYSVSREKKERFSLILESASTNQTSMYLCASSVVIGQAFFGQGTRLTVV.

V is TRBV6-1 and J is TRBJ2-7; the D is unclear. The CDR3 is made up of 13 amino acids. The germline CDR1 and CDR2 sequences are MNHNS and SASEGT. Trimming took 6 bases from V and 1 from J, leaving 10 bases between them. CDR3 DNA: TGTGCCAGCAGACAGCATTCTTCCTACGAGCAGTACGTC. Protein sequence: CASRQHSSYEQYV.

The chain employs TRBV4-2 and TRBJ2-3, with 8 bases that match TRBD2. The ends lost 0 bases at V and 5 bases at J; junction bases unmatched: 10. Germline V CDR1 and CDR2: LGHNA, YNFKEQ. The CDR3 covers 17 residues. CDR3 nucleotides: TGTGCCAGCAGCCAAGAAGGGCCGGGAGGGGGACAAGATACGCAGTATTTT. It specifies CASSQEGPGGGQDTQYF.

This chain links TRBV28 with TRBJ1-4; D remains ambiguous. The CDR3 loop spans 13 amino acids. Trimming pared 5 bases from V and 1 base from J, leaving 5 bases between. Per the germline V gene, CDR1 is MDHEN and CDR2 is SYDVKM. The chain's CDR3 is CASSRITNEKLFF. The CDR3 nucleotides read TGTGCCAGCAGTCGAATAACTAATGAAAAACTGTTTTTT. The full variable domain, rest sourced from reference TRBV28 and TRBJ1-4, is DVKVTQSSRYLVKRTGEKVFLECVQDMDHENMFWYRQDPGLGLRLIYFSYDVKMKEKGDIPEGYSVSREKKERFSLILESASTNQTSMYLCASSRITNEKLFFGSGTQLSVL.

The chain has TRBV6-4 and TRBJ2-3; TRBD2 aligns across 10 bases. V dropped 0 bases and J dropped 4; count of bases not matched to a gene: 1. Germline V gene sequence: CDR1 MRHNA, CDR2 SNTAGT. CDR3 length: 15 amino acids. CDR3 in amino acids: CASSDSAGGPDTQYF. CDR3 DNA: TGTGCCAGCAGTGACTCAGCGGGGGGGCCAGATACGCAGTATTTT.

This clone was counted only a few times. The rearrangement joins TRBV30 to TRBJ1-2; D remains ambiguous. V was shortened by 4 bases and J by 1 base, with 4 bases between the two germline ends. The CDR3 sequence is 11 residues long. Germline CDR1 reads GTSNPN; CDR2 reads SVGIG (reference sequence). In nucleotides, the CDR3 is TGTGCCTGGACAGGTAACTATGGCTACACCTTC. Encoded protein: CAWTGNYGYTF.

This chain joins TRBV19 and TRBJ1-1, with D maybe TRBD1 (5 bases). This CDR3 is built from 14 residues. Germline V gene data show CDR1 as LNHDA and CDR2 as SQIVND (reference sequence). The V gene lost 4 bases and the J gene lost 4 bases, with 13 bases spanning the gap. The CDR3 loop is CASSTIQGGTEAFF. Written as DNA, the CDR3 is TGTGCCAGTAGTACGATCCAGGGTGGCACTGAAGCTTTCTTT.

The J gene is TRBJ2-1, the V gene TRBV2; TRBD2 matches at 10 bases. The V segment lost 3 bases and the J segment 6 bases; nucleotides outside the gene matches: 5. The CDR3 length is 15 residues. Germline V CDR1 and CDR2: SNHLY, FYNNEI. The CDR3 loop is CASSEGTSAANEQFF. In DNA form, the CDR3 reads TGTGCCAGCAGTGAGGGGACTAGCGCCGCCAATGAGCAGTTCTTC.

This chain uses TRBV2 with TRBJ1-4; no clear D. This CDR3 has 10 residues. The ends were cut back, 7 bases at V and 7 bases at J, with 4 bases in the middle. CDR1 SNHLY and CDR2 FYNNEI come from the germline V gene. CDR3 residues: CASIREKLFF. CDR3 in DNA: TGTGCCAGCATCCGTGAAAAACTGTTTTTT.

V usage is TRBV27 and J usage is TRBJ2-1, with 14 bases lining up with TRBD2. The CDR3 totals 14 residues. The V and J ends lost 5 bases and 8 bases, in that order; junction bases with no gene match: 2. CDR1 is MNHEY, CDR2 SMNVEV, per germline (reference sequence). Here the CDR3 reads CASSPGLAGDEQFF. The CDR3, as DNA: TGTGCCAGCAGTCCGGGACTAGCGGGAGATGAGCAGTTCTTC.

Here the CDR3 DNA reads TGTGCCAGCAGCTCCGGAACGAGAGGCTATGGCTACACCTTC. This gives the protein CASSSGTRGYGYTF. The chain couples TRBV9 to TRBJ1-2; D unclear. CDR3 size: 14 residues. Per the germline V gene, CDR1 is SGDLS and CDR2 is YYNGEE. Trimming pared 4 bases from V and 4 bases from J, leaving 14 bases between.

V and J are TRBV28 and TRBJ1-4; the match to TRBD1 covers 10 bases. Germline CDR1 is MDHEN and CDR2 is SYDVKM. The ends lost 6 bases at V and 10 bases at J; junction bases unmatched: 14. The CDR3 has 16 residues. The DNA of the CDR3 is TGTGCCAGCAGACCCGGGACAGGGGTAACTCGGGGAAAACTGTTTTTT. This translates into CASRPGTGVTRGKLFF.

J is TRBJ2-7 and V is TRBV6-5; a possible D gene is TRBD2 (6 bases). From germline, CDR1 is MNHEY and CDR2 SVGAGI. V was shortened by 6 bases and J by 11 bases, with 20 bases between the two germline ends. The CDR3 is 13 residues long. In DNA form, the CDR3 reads TGTGCCAGCAGAACTAGCCGCCTCGTCGGGGAGTACTTC. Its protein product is CASRTSRLVGEYF.

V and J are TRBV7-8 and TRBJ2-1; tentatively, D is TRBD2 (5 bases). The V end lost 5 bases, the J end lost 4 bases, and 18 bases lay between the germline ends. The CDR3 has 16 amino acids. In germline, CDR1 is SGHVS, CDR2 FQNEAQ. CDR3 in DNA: TGTGCCAGCAGCCCTCGAGACGGGATAGGATACAATGAGCAGTTCTTC. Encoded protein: CASSPRDGIGYNEQFF.

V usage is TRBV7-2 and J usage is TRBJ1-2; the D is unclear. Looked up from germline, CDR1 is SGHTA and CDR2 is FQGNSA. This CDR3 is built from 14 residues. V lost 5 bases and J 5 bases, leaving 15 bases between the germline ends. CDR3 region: CASSPRGGGYGYTF. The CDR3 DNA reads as TGTGCCAGCAGCCCCCGGGGAGGCGGGTATGGCTACACCTTC.

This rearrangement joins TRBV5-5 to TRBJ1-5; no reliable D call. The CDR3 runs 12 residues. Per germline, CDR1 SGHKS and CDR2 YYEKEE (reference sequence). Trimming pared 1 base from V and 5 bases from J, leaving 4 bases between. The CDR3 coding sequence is TGTGCCAGCAGCTTGCCGTATCAGCCCCAGCATTTT. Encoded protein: CASSLPYQPQHF.